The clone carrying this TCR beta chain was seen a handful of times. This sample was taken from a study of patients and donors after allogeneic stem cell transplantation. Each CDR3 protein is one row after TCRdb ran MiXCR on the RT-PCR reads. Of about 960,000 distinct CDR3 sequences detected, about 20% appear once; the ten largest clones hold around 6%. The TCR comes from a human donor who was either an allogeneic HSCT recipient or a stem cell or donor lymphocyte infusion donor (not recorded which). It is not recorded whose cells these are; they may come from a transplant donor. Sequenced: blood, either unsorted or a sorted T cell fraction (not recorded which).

CDR3 amino acids: CASSAGSPDYGYTF. The CDR3 DNA reads as TGTGCCAGCAGCGCGGGGAGCCCTGACTATGGCTACACCTTC. This rearrangement joins TRBV9 to TRBJ1-2; D not resolved. The germline V and J ends were trimmed by 3 bases and 3 bases, with 12 bases remaining between them. This CDR3 is built from 14 residues. Germline-derived CDR1 and CDR2 are SGDLS and YYNGEE.